This T cell receptor beta chain was obtained from a study of blood T cells in healthy people across ages. Study-wide context: In model experiments, template switching was able to capture about one barcoded beta molecule for every two T cells that were present. Notes on the study in general: Donors of long life had a larger count of naive CD4+ cells and greater diversity than aged donors. Researchers judged that diversity estimates from one million T cells fell short of true values.

Primers used in a second PCR of about 6 to 12 cycles were a sample-barcoded 5' primer and a J-beta primer mix. All samples yielded 3 million or more CDR3-containing paired-end reads. TCRdb called the 5' RACE reads again in MiXCR, with one record for every CDR3 protein. The sample lists fewer than 900,000 distinct CDR3 sequences; roughly 44% were seen once. As for this clonotype: The antigen is not known.

The ends were cut back, 3 bases at V and 7 bases at J, with 10 bases in the middle. The CDR3 is made up of 12 amino acids. CDR1 is MDHEN and CDR2 is SYDVKM in the germline V gene. The sequenced sample was blood. The TCR originated in a woman aged 55-70 years in good health. The gene calls are TRBV28 and TRBJ2-7, with D unclear. CDR3 protein: CASSLLRTEQYF. The CDR3 coding sequence is TGTGCCAGCAGTTTGCTCCGGACGGAGCAGTACTTC. Combining the CDR3 with reference TRBV28 and TRBJ2-7 gives the whole variable domain DVKVTQSSRYLVKRTGEKVFLECVQDMDHENMFWYRQDPGLGLRLIYFSYDVKMKEKGDIPEGYSVSREKKERFSLILESASTNQTSMYLCASSLLRTEQYFGPGTRLTVT.